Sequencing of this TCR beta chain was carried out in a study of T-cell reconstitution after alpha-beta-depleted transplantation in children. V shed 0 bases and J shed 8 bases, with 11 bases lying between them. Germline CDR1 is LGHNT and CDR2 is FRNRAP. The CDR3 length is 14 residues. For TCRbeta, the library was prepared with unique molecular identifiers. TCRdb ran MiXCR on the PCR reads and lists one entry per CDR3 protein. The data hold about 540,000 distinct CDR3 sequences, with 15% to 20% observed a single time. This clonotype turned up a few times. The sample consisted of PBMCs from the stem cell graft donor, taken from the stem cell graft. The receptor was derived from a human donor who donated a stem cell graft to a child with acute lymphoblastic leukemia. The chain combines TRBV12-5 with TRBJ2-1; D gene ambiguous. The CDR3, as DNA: TGTGCTAGTGGTTTGGTACCTTCTTACGATGAGCAGTTCTTC. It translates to CASGLVPSYDEQFF.